What follows are 19 T cell receptor beta chains derived from one specimen sequenced in a study of beta chain features in type 1 diabetes. Expressed TCRB transcripts were sequenced because the entire RNA isolate underwent reverse transcription. Data came from immunoSEQ multiplex PCR; TCRdb stores just in-frame clones and leaves some out. The sample has hundreds of thousands of clones, 15% seen once. The sequenced sample was naive CD4+ T cells from blood. The receptor set was obtained from a man between 18 and 35 years old in good health.

The table lists this clone with a few counts. The chain has TRBV30 and TRBJ1-1; 8 bases match TRBD1. The V segment lost 2 bases and the J segment 0 bases; nucleotides outside the gene matches: 5. Per germline, CDR1 GTSNPN and CDR2 SVGIG (reference sequence). CDR3 length equals 15 residues. In nucleotides, the CDR3 is TGTGCCTGGAGTAAAGGACAGGGTTTGAACACTGAAGCTTTCTTT. It encodes CAWSKGQGLNTEAFF.

This clone was detected a few times. This sequence joins TRBV29-1 and TRBJ2-1, with 8 bases lining up with TRBD1. The trim removed 1 base at V and 6 bases at J, leaving 11 bases unmatched. This CDR3 is 16 amino acids long. The germline V gene has CDR1 SQVTM and CDR2 ANQGSEA. CDR3 sequence reads: CSVEAQGAWLGNEQFF. For the CDR3, the DNA is TGCAGCGTTGAAGCCCAGGGGGCCTGGTTGGGCAATGAGCAGTTCTTC.

This clone has only a few counts. V gene TRBV6-6 combines with J gene TRBJ1-5; D may be TRBD1 (5 bases). The CDR3 length is 16 residues. V was trimmed by 4 bases and J by 1 base, leaving 14 bases between them. Germline loops: CDR1 MNHNY, CDR2 SVGAGI (reference sequence). CDR3 sequence reads: CASSFRVQGSNQPQHF. In DNA form, the CDR3 reads TGTGCCAGCAGTTTCAGGGTTCAAGGCAGCAATCAGCCCCAGCATTTT.

The CDR3 coding sequence is TGTGCCAGCAGACGACCGGGACAGCCGGGCGGCTACACCTTC. Translating gives CASRRPGQPGGYTF. The chain links TRBV6-5 to TRBJ1-2; the match to TRBD1 covers 7 bases. Germline V lookup: CDR1 MNHEY, CDR2 SVGAGI. V was clipped by 6 bases and J by 8 bases; unmatched bases: 12. The CDR3 runs 14 residues.

This clone was found a few times. The J gene is TRBJ2-1, the V gene TRBV28; 10 bases are a match to TRBD2. The CDR3 has 15 amino acids. Germline trimming cut 5 bases from V and 7 bases from J; bases unmatched to any gene: 8. The germline V gene encodes CDR1 MDHEN and CDR2 SYDVKM. CDR3 sequence reads: CASSRAGGLGNEQFF. The DNA of the CDR3 is TGTGCCAGCAGTCGAGCGGGGGGGCTGGGTAATGAGCAGTTCTTC.

This clone was counted only a few times. This chain connects TRBV27 to TRBJ1-2, with D tentatively TRBD1 (6 bases). Deletions cut 3 bases from V and 4 bases from J, with 12 bases between. CDR3 length: 14 residues. Germline V lookup: CDR1 MNHEY, CDR2 SMNVEV (reference sequence). The CDR3 nucleotides are TGTGCCAGCAGTTTCAGGGGCAACCTCTATGGCTACACCTTC. The encoded protein is CASSFRGNLYGYTF.

This clone was counted only a few times. The CDR3 DNA follows: TGTGCCAGCAGCTTAGGGGCGACAGGAAAGAACTATGGCTACACCTTC. It translates to CASSLGATGKNYGYTF. This rearrangement joins TRBV7-9 to TRBJ1-2; TRBD1 is a possible D gene (6 bases). The ends were cut back, 1 base at V and 2 bases at J, with 14 bases in the middle. CDR1 and CDR2 from the germline V gene are SEHNR and FQNEAQ (reference sequence). The CDR3 sequence is 16 residues long.

This chain connects TRBV5-4 to TRBJ2-5, with D uncertain. Trimming removed 0 bases at V and 5 bases at J, with 8 bases between. Germline CDR1 is SGHNT and CDR2 is YYREEE (reference sequence). The CDR3 totals 13 residues. CDR3 sequence reads: CASSLVGVETQYF. CDR3 sequence (DNA): TGTGCCAGCAGCTTGGTGGGTGTGGAGACCCAGTACTTC.

The V gene is TRBV6-6, the J gene TRBJ2-7; D gene unclear. The CDR3 is 14 amino acids. V lost 2 bases to trimming and J lost 0 bases, with 8 bases between them. Germline V lookup: CDR1 MNHNY, CDR2 SVGAGI (reference sequence). The CDR3 spells CASSYVIVSYEQYF. DNA for the CDR3: TGTGCCAGCAGTTACGTAATAGTCTCCTACGAGCAGTACTTC.

This clone was counted only a few times. This chain uses TRBV7-9 with TRBJ2-7; D gene uncertain. In germline, CDR1 is SEHNR, CDR2 FQNEAQ (reference sequence). The germline V and J ends were trimmed by 5 bases and 3 bases, with 14 bases remaining between them. The CDR3 loop spans 14 amino acids. The DNA of the CDR3 is TGTGCCAGCAGCGTGATAGGGCCCATCTACGAGCAGTACTTC. This gives the protein CASSVIGPIYEQYF. The full variable domain, its missing parts supplied by reference TRBV7-9 and TRBJ2-7, is DTGVSQNPRHKITKRGQNVTFRCDPISEHNRLYWYRQTLGQGPEFLTYFQNEAQLEKSRLLSDRFSAERPKGSFSTLEIQRTEQGDSAMYLCASSVIGPIYEQYFGPGTRLTVT.

This rearrangement joins TRBV2 to TRBJ1-5, with TRBD1 matching 10 bases. The germline V gene has CDR1 SNHLY and CDR2 FYNNEI. This CDR3 is built from 15 residues. V was clipped by 4 bases and J by 6 bases; unmatched bases: 6. CDR3 amino acids: CASSADRGQGQPQHF. As DNA, the CDR3 is TGTGCCAGCAGTGCAGACAGGGGGCAAGGTCAGCCCCAGCATTTT.

The chain uses TRBV2 and TRBJ2-5; the match to TRBD2 covers 12 bases. The trim removed 6 bases at V and 5 bases at J, leaving 10 bases unmatched. The CDR3 contains 16 residues. Germline values: CDR1 SNHLY, CDR2 FYNNEI. CDR3 DNA: TGTGCCAGCAGAGTTAACCCCGGGACTAGCGGGGAGACCCAGTACTTC. This encodes CASRVNPGTSGETQYF.

This clone has a handful of counts. The chain joins TRBV9 to TRBJ2-1; possibly TRBD2 for D (5 bases). Germline CDR1 reads SGDLS; CDR2 reads YYNGEE. This CDR3 has 16 amino acids. Between the trimmed V and J ends, which lost 0 bases and 5 bases, there was a span of 15 bases. The CDR3 DNA reads TGTGCCAGCAGCGTAGTAGGGTACCTGGGAGACAATGAGCAGTTCTTC. Its translation: CASSVVGYLGDNEQFF.

This chain uses TRBV2 with TRBJ2-1; D not resolved. Germline V gene data show CDR1 as SNHLY and CDR2 as FYNNEI. The V and J ends lost 4 bases and 9 bases respectively, with 7 bases between them. This CDR3 contains 11 residues. CDR3 DNA: TGTGCCAGCAGTGCGGTGGGTGAGCAGTTCTTC. This gives the protein CASSAVGEQFF.

V and J are TRBV19 and TRBJ2-1; no clear D. The CDR3 totals 13 residues. Germline V gene sequence: CDR1 LNHDA, CDR2 SQIVND (reference sequence). Between the trimmed V and J ends, which lost 2 bases and 2 bases, there was a span of 4 bases. The CDR3 DNA reads as TGTGCCAGTAGTATAACAGCCTACAATGAGCAGTTCTTC. This sequence encodes CASSITAYNEQFF.

The CDR3 is CASSYSLVRPYEQYF. Written as DNA, the CDR3 is TGTGCCAGCAGTTACTCTTTGGTTCGCCCCTACGAGCAGTACTTC. The chain is built from TRBV6-5 and TRBJ2-7; D gene uncertain. The CDR3 loop spans 15 amino acids. The V end was cut by 0 bases, the J end by 2 bases, with 11 bases between. CDR1 and CDR2 from the germline V gene are MNHEY and SVGAGI.

The V gene is TRBV7-2, the J gene TRBJ2-7; 7 bases are shared with TRBD1. V lost 5 bases and J lost 10; bases outside the gene matches: 11. This CDR3 is 13 amino acids long. Germline assignment: CDR1 SGHTA and CDR2 FQGNSA. Written as DNA, the CDR3 is TGTGCCAGCAGCCCTGGGGACAGCCGGATTCAGTACTTC. Translated: CASSPGDSRIQYF.

The chain uses TRBV2 and TRBJ2-7; the match to TRBD1 covers 7 bases. After removal of 5 bases from V and 1 base from J, the junction contained 2 bases not matched to a gene. Germline loops: CDR1 SNHLY, CDR2 FYNNEI. This CDR3 spans 13 amino acids. The CDR3 region is CASSRDRSYEQYF. CDR3 nucleotides: TGTGCCAGCAGTCGGGACAGATCCTACGAGCAGTACTTC.

This clone was seen a few times. V and J are TRBV4-3 and TRBJ2-5; 12 bases map to TRBD2. CDR3 length equals 15 residues. The J segment lost 8 bases and the V segment lost 4 bases, leaving 8 bases of the junction unmatched. CDR1 is LGHNA and CDR2 is YSLEER in the germline V gene. CDR3 residues: CASSPDLTSGRTQYF. The CDR3 DNA sequence: TGCGCCAGCAGCCCAGATCTGACTAGCGGGAGAACCCAGTACTTC.